This TCR beta chain was captured by sequencing in a study of T cells in localized non-small cell lung cancer (dated by TCRdb to the early 2020s). Looking at the study overall: Comparing tumors with uninvolved tumor-adjacent lungs, the study looked at the T cell repertoires of roughly 250 patients with early-stage NSCLC. Of the NSCLC patients, roughly 130 were male and approximately 110 were female, and the mean age was approximately 66 years. The cohort consisted of under 300 treatment-naive NSCLC patients whose localized lung tumors had been resected. General conclusions and limits of the study: Because multi-region tumor sequencing was not performed, intratumor heterogeneity could not be ruled out. A median of roughly 58 of the top 100 tumor clones were detected in paired uninvolved adjacent lung, and around 27 of these tumor clones were also found among the top 100 clones of the paired uninvolved adjacent lung. Uninvolved tumor-adjacent lung showed the highest T cell clonality, higher than tumor, which suggests more focused antigenic responses in the adjacent lung. Longer overall survival was associated with higher blood T cell density, whereas shorter survival was associated with higher adjacent-lung clonality. Since the design was exploratory, TCR variables were selected using unadjusted p-values with no false-discovery rate correction.

With respect to this clone: Its antigen is currently not known. There are no base qualities to consult, and no much larger clone falls within one base.

TCR beta CDR3 regions were sequenced from DNA using the immunoSEQ Assay. In the original analysis: T cell density was computed as TCR beta template counts normalized to usable DNA estimated by amplifying housekeeping genes. Richness was estimated with the preseqR package, extrapolating to 400,000 templates for PBMC samples and 120,000 templates for tissue samples. Clonality was calculated as one minus Pielou's evenness. Tissue-enriched TCRs were identified by differential abundance testing using productive amino-acid clonotypes, minimum total count 5 and alpha 0.1. Repertoire overlap between compartments was quantified with the Jaccard Index and Morisita Overlap Index. GLIPH grouped TCR beta CDR3s together with public tetramer-defined viral CDR3s, and a viral motif had to include at least three viral sequences and also show V-gene enrichment. TCRdb mirrors the immuneACCESS table, restricted to in-frame sequences. Some clones are absent from its copies; in checked studies, under half trace to an unresolved V gene, and the reason for the others is unknown. For V, J and clone size, that table is used; D and trimming come from the DNA. This sample comprises 100,000 to 150,000 clones, 80% to 90% of them detected only once. The top ten clones comprise around 1.5% of the sample.

At diagnosis, peripheral blood, uninvolved tumor-adjacent lung and tumor were collected and were preserved as a mix of fresh-frozen and FFPE material. For TCR repertoire profiling, blood samples were analyzed as peripheral blood mononuclear cells. The CDR3 has 11 amino acids, counting the end cysteine and phenylalanine. The read is trimmed to its CDR3 DNA, 33 bases read in frame from base 1. V drops 4 bases and J drops 3 bases, leaving 4 bases in between. Based on the germline V gene (reference sequence), the CDR1 and CDR2 sequences are SGHNT and YYREEE. Recombination connected TRBV5-4 to TRBJ1-1; the D gene cannot be named for sure. This sequence originates from a female donor older than 55 with stage I lung adenocarcinoma. The material sequenced was peripheral blood, taken before any cancer treatment. The CDR3 protein: CASSRDTEAFF. The DNA sequence is given as TGTGCCAGCAGCCGTGACACTGAAGCTTTCTTT.